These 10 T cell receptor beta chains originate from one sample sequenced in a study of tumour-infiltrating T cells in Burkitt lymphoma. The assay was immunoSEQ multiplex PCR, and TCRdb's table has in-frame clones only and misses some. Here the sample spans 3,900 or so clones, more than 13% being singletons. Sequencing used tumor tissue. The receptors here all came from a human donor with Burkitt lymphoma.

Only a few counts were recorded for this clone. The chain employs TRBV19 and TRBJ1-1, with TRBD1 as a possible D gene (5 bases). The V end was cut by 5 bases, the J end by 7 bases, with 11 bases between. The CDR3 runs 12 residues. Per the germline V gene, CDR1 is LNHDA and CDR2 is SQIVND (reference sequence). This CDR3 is CASSYDRDEAFF. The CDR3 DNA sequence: TGTGCCAGTAGTTACGACAGAGATGAAGCTTTCTTT.

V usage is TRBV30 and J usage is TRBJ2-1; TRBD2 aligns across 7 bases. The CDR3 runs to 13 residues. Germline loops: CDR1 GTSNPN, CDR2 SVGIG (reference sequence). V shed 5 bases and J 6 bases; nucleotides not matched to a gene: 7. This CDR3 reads CAWGMGGVNEQFF. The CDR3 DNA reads TGTGCCTGGGGCATGGGGGGGGTCAATGAGCAGTTCTTC.

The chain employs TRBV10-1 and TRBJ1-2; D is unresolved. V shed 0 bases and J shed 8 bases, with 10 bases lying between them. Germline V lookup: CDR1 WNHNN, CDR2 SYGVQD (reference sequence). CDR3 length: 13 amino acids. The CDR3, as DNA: TGCGCCAGCAGTGAGTCGACTCCTAGGGGCTACACCTTC. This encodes CASSESTPRGYTF.

The CDR3, as DNA: TGTGCCAGCAGCGTGTCCGGGAGCTTAACAGAGACCCAGTACTTC. Its translation: CASSVSGSLTETQYF. The chain has TRBV9 and TRBJ2-5, with D tentatively TRBD2 (6 bases). Germline V lookup: CDR1 SGDLS, CDR2 YYNGEE. V lost 2 bases, J lost 4 bases, and 15 bases lay in between. CDR3 size: 15 residues.

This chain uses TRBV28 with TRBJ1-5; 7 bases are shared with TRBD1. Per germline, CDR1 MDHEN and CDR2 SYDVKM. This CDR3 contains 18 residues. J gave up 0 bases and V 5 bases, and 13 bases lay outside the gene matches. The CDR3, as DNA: TGTGCCAGCAGTATTTCCGGAACAGGGGCTTATAGCAATCAGCCCCAGCATTTT. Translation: CASSISGTGAYSNQPQHF.

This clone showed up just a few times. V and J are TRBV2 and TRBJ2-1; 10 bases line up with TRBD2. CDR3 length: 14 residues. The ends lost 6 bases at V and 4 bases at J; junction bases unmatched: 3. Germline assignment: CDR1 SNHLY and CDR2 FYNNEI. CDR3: CASSGTSVYNEQFF. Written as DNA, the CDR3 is TGTGCCAGCAGCGGGACTAGCGTATACAATGAGCAGTTCTTC.

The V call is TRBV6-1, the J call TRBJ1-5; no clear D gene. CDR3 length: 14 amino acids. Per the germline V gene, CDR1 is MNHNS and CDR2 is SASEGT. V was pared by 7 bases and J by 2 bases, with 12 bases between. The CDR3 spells CASIQNLGNQPQHF. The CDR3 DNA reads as TGTGCCAGCATCCAGAATCTAGGCAATCAGCCCCAGCATTTT.

The DNA of the CDR3 is TGTGCCAGTAGTGCCGGAGTTGGGGCCAACGTCCTGACTTTC. Encoded protein: CASSAGVGANVLTF. The gene calls are TRBV19 and TRBJ2-6; the D is unclear. The CDR3 is made up of 14 amino acids. Deletions cut 5 bases from V and 3 bases from J, with 8 bases between. Germline CDR1 reads LNHDA; CDR2 reads SQIVND (reference sequence).

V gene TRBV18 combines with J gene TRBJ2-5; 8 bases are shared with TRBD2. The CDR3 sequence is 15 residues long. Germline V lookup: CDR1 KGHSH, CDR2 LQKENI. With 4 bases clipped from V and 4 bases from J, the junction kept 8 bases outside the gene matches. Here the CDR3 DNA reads TGTGCCAGCTCACTATTAGCGGGAAGGGGAGAGACCCAGTACTTC. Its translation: CASSLLAGRGETQYF.

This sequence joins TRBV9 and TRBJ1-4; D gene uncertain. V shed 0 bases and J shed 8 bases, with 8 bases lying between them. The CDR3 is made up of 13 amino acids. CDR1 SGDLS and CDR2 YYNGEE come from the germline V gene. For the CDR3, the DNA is TGTGCCAGCAGCGTAGGGGCCGAAGAAAAACTGTTTTTT. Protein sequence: CASSVGAEEKLFF.